The 21 T cell receptor beta chains reported below all come from one sample, sequenced in a study of T cells in Graves' hyperthyroidism and ophthalmopathy. Amplification yielded TCR beta CDR3 regions, with RNA transcripts as the source. The HTBI primer set was used in a first-round RT-PCR of the TCR CDR3. TCRdb fed the multiplex PCR reads into MiXCR, producing one record per CDR3 protein. The table shows some 550,000 distinct CDR3 sequences, with 20% to 25% occurring only once. The sequenced sample was blood. The receptors originated from a man aged 18 to 30 with Graves' hyperthyroidism.

J is TRBJ2-5 and V is TRBV5-1; D may be TRBD1 (6 bases). CDR1 is SGHRS and CDR2 is YFSETQ in the germline V gene. This CDR3 is 16 amino acids long. V was pared by 4 bases and J by 1 base, with 17 bases between. CDR3 protein: CASSPPWTDSQETQYF. CDR3 coding DNA: TGCGCCAGCAGCCCGCCCTGGACAGATTCCCAAGAGACCCAGTACTTC.

This clonotype was seen only a few times. The CDR3 protein is CASSQTDREAQRPYF. In nucleotides, the CDR3 is TGCGCCAGCAGCCAAACGGACAGGGAGGCTCAGCGACCGTATTTT. The chain joins TRBV4-1 to TRBJ2-3; 8 positions agree with TRBD1. V shed 2 bases, J shed 14 bases, and the junction held 15 bases outside the gene matches. This CDR3 contains 15 residues. Per germline, CDR1 MGHRA and CDR2 YSYEKL.

The chain couples TRBV20-1 to TRBJ2-7; the D is unclear. CDR3 size: 13 residues. Trimming left V 6 bases short and J 1 base short, with 13 bases between. CDR1 is DFQATT, CDR2 SNEGSKA, per germline (reference sequence). The DNA of the CDR3 is TGCAGTGCCAGACCCGGTAGATCCTACGAGCAGTACTTC. Translating it yields CSARPGRSYEQYF.

The chain is built from TRBV19 and TRBJ1-1, with D unresolved. CDR1 is LNHDA, CDR2 SQIVND, per germline (reference sequence). This CDR3 is built from 13 residues. Trimming stripped 6 bases from V and 0 bases from J, with 8 bases between. CDR3 protein: CASSGEMNTEAFF. In nucleotides, the CDR3 is TGTGCCAGTAGCGGGGAAATGAACACTGAAGCTTTCTTT. The full variable domain, in which reference TRBV19 and TRBJ1-1 provide the parts outside the CDR3, is DGGITQSPKYLFRKEGQNVTLSCEQNLNHDAMYWYRQDPGQGLRLIYYSQIVNDFQKGDIAEGYSVSREKKESFPLTVTSAQKNPTAFYLCASSGEMNTEAFFGQGTRLTVV.

This clonotype was observed many times. J is TRBJ2-2 and V is TRBV5-4; 10 positions match TRBD1. Looked up from germline, CDR1 is SGHNT and CDR2 is YYREEE (reference sequence). With V trimmed by 4 bases and J by 7 bases, 4 bases remained unmatched. The CDR3 has 14 amino acids. The CDR3 DNA reads TGTGCCAGCAGCATTGGGACAGGGGACGGGGAGCTGTTTTTT. Encoded protein: CASSIGTGDGELFF.

This clonotype was counted ten times or more. CDR3: CANIGTGKDRPQHF. CDR3 nucleotide sequence: TGTGCCAACATCGGGACAGGGAAGGACCGGCCCCAGCATTTT. The chain recombines TRBV12-3 or TRBV12-4 with TRBJ1-5; TRBD1 matches 9 bases. The CDR3 spans 14 residues. Trimming removed 10 bases from V and 9 bases from J; junction bases left unmatched: 13.

In its sample, this clonotype was seen many times. This chain uses TRBV6-5 with TRBJ1-1; 9 bases are shared with TRBD1. The V gene end was trimmed by 2 bases and the J gene end by 7 bases; junction bases not matched to a gene: 8. Germline V gene data show CDR1 as MNHEY and CDR2 as SVGAGI. The CDR3 contains 15 residues. The CDR3 nucleotides are TGTGCCAGCAGTTACGCCGGACAGGGGCCCTATGAAGCTTTCTTT. This translates into CASSYAGQGPYEAFF.

This clonotype appeared many times. V usage is TRBV4-3 and J usage is TRBJ2-7; 10 nucleotides agree with TRBD1. Germline assignment: CDR1 LGHNA and CDR2 YSLEER. The CDR3 covers 15 residues. V lost 3 bases to trimming and J lost 6 bases; unmatched junction nucleotides: 8. The CDR3 loop reads CASSQTGTGAVEQYF. In nucleotides, the CDR3 is TGCGCCAGCAGCCAGACCGGGACAGGGGCAGTCGAGCAGTACTTC.

This clonotype was counted at least ten times. No conserved phenylalanine or tryptophan is present at the end of the CDR3, so a read error is the likely explanation. The V call is TRBV6-5, the J call TRBJ1-5; possibly TRBD1 for D (6 bases). This CDR3 is built from 14 residues. V was cut by 4 bases and J by 2 bases, with 9 bases left in between. The germline V gene encodes CDR1 MNHEY and CDR2 SVGAGI. In nucleotides, the CDR3 is TGTGCCAGCAGTTCAGGGGATGGCAATCAGCCCCAGCATCTT. This encodes CASSSGDGNQPQHL.

For this clonotype: It may be a read error: a sequence one base away is much more abundant. This chain joins TRBV5-6 and TRBJ2-7; maybe TRBD1 (5 bases). CDR1 is SGHDT and CDR2 is YYEEEE in the germline V gene. This CDR3 region has 13 residues. The V end lost 6 bases, the J end lost 5 bases, and 15 bases lay between the germline ends. The CDR3 nucleotides read TGTGCCAGCAACCCCGGGCAGGGAAACGAGCAGTACTTC. It specifies CASNPGQGNEQYF. Full variable domain (rest looked up from reference TRBV5-6 and TRBJ2-7): DAGVTQSPTHLIKTRGQQVTLRCSPKSGHDTVSWYQQALGQGPQFIFQYYEEEERQRGNFPDRFSGHQFPNYSSELNVNALLLGDSALYLCASNPGQGNEQYFGPGTRLTVT.

Many counts were recorded for this clonotype. This rearrangement joins TRBV20-1 to TRBJ2-7, with 12 positions matching TRBD2. The CDR3 totals 14 residues. After removal of 0 bases from V and 5 bases from J, the junction contained 2 bases not matched to a gene. CDR1 is DFQATT, CDR2 SNEGSKA, per germline (reference sequence). CDR3 bases: TGCAGTGCTAGAGATCTAGCGGGGGGGAACGAGCAGTACTTC. This sequence encodes CSARDLAGGNEQYF.

This sequence joins TRBV28 and TRBJ1-3, with D perhaps matching TRBD1 (6 bases). This CDR3 is built from 15 residues. The germline gives CDR1 MDHEN, CDR2 SYDVKM. V was pared by 3 bases and J by 3 bases, with 12 bases between. The CDR3: CASSFDRNLGNTIYF. As DNA, the CDR3 is TGTGCCAGCAGTTTTGACAGGAATCTTGGAAACACCATATATTTT.

This clonotype was detected many times. This chain connects TRBV19 to TRBJ2-7; 7 nucleotides align to TRBD1. V lost 6 bases, J lost 6 bases, and 8 bases stayed unmatched. The V gene's germline CDR1 is LNHDA and CDR2 SQIVND (reference sequence). The CDR3 runs 13 residues. CDR3 protein: CASSYDRAGEQYF. CDR3 DNA sequence: TGTGCCAGTAGCTACGACAGGGCTGGCGAGCAGTACTTC.

This clonotype came up a few times. V usage is TRBV3-1 and J usage is TRBJ2-7; 9 nucleotides match TRBD2. The length of the CDR3 is 16 residues. Germline V gives CDR1 LGHDT, CDR2 YNNKEL (reference sequence). Trimming cost V 1 base and J 0 bases; bases outside gene matches: 4. The CDR3 DNA follows: TGTGCCAGCAGCCAAGTGTGGCGGGGGGGCTCCTACGAGCAGTACTTC. Protein: CASSQVWRGGSYEQYF.

Ten or more counts support this clonotype. The chain carries TRBV11-2 and TRBJ1-1, with TRBD1 identical over 9 bases. V was clipped by 4 bases and J by 3 bases; unmatched bases: 6. Germline V lookup: CDR1 SGHAT, CDR2 FQNNGV. The CDR3 has 15 amino acids. DNA for the CDR3: TGTGCCAGCAGCTCGTCCGGGACAGGGTACACTGAAGCTTTCTTT. Its translation: CASSSSGTGYTEAFF.

This clonotype has at least ten counts. The genes are TRBV19 and TRBJ1-5, with TRBD1 as a possible D gene (5 bases). Deletions cut 7 bases from V and 3 bases from J, with 10 bases between. The CDR3 extends over 13 amino acids. From germline, CDR1 is LNHDA and CDR2 SQIVND (reference sequence). CDR3 DNA sequence: TGTGCCAGTAACCCGACAGTCAATCAGCCCCAGCATTTT. This codes for CASNPTVNQPQHF.

Regarding this clonotype: Possible read error: a much larger clone is one base away. The chain joins TRBV10-3 to TRBJ1-2; perhaps TRBD1 as D (6 bases). In germline, CDR1 is ENHRY, CDR2 SYGVKD. This CDR3 has 13 amino acids. CDR3 coding DNA: TGTGCCATCAGTGCCGGGACAAGCTATGACTACACCTTC. Its translation is CAISAGTSYDYTF.

This clonotype was seen a handful of times. A read error is possible here, since a much larger clone lies one base away. The rearrangement uses TRBV6-2 or TRBV6-3 and TRBJ2-7; TRBD1 might be the D (6 bases). The CDR3 length is 13 residues. From germline, CDR1 is MNHEY and CDR2 SVGEGT. V was trimmed by 2 bases and J by 3 bases, leaving 8 bases between them. The CDR3: CASSYEDSYEQYF. Here the CDR3 DNA reads TGTGCCAGCAGTTACGAGGACAGCTACGAGCAGTACTTC.

This clonotype was picked up many times. The CDR3 here is CASSSHMGQGAHTF. CDR3 bases: TGTGCCAGCAGTTCCCATATGGGACAGGGGGCTCACACCTTC. The genes are TRBV6-5 and TRBJ1-2, with 12 bases identical to TRBD1. The CDR3 is 14 amino acids. In germline, CDR1 is MNHEY, CDR2 SVGAGI. With V trimmed by 4 bases and J by 12 bases, 9 bases remained unmatched.

This clonotype appeared once. The chain uses TRBV12-3 or TRBV12-4 and TRBJ2-7, with TRBD1 matching over 7 bases. This CDR3 contains 14 residues. J lost 0 bases, V lost 7 bases, and 6 bases had no gene match. CDR3 loop: CASTRGQVSYEQYF. The CDR3 DNA is TGTGCCAGCACCCGAGGACAGGTCTCCTACGAGCAGTACTTC.

There are many counts of this clonotype. This chain connects TRBV5-1 to TRBJ1-1, with 7 positions matching TRBD1. Losses at the gene ends were 4 bases for V and 1 base for J; bases not matched to a gene: 4. CDR1 and CDR2 from the germline V gene are SGHRS and YFSETQ. The CDR3 totals 14 residues. The CDR3 DNA reads TGCGCCAGCAGCGCAGACAGGGCGAACACTGAAGCTTTCTTT. It is translated as CASSADRANTEAFF.